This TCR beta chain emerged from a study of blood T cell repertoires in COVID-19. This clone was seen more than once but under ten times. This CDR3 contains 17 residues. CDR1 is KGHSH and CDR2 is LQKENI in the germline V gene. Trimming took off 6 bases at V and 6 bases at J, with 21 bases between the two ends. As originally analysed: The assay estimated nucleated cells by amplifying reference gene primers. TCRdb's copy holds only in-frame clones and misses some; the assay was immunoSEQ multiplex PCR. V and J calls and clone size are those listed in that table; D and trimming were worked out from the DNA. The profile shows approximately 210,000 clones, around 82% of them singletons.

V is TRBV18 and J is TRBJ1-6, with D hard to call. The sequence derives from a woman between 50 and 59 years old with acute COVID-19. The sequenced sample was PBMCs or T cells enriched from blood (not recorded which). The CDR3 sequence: CASSGERRATFNSPLHF. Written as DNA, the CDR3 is TGTGCCAGCTCTGGCGAACGGAGGGCGACTTTTAATTCACCCCTCCACTTT.